The 29 T cell receptor beta chains below come from one sample, sequenced in a study of cytomegalovirus exposure and HLA in healthy donors. PCR primers comprised 60 Vbeta and 13 Jbeta primers. Sequenced by immunoSEQ multiplex PCR; TCRdb stores in-frame clones only, minus some. The data contain about 150,000 clones, 80% to 90% of them singletons. The sample taken for sequencing was PBMCs. The receptors originated from a man aged 25-45 years in good health and CMV-seropositive.

This rearrangement joins TRBV19 to TRBJ2-1; 7 bases align to TRBD1. V was pared by 7 bases and J by 7 bases, with 7 bases of the junction left unmatched. Germline-derived CDR1 and CDR2 are LNHDA and SQIVND (reference sequence). This CDR3 is 13 amino acids long. The CDR3 loop reads CASMNRGDNEQFF. The CDR3, as DNA: TGTGCCAGTATGAACAGGGGCGATAATGAGCAGTTCTTC.

The table lists this clone with a count of one. This chain uses TRBV19 with TRBJ1-4, with D possibly matching TRBD1 (6 bases). There are 16 residues in the CDR3. Germline lookup yields CDR1 LNHDA and CDR2 SQIVND (reference sequence). V lost 0 bases and J lost 8, with 16 bases in between. The CDR3 is CASSIDRGAGREKLFF. The CDR3 DNA reads as TGTGCCAGTAGTATAGATCGGGGGGCAGGGCGGGAAAAACTGTTTTTT.

The chain recombines TRBV14 with TRBJ2-7; D not resolved. This CDR3 has 13 amino acids. V was pared by 0 bases and J by 4 bases, with 7 bases between. In germline, CDR1 is SGHDN, CDR2 FVKESK. The CDR3 here is CASSQDELYEQYF. CDR3 nucleotides: TGTGCCAGCAGCCAAGACGAACTTTACGAGCAGTACTTC.

This chain links TRBV5-1 with TRBJ2-7, with D maybe TRBD2 (7 bases). This CDR3 is 17 amino acids long. Germline values: CDR1 SGHRS, CDR2 YFSETQ. The V end lost 1 base, the J end lost 2 bases, and 19 bases lay between the germline ends. CDR3 residues: CASSLIARGGGTYEQYF. DNA for the CDR3: TGCGCCAGCAGCTTGATAGCCCGCGGGGGCGGAACCTACGAGCAGTACTTC. Full variable domain (missing parts from reference TRBV5-1 and TRBJ2-7): KAGVTQTPRYLIKTRGQQVTLSCSPISGHRSVSWYQQTPGQGLQFLFEYFSETQRNKGNFPGRFSGRQFSNSRSEMNVSTLELGDSALYLCASSLIARGGGTYEQYFGPGTRLTVT.

This clone appeared once. The chain joins TRBV2 to TRBJ1-2; the match to TRBD1 covers 9 bases. Germline values: CDR1 SNHLY, CDR2 FYNNEI. V dropped 6 bases and J dropped 5; count of bases not matched to a gene: 7. This CDR3 spans 14 amino acids. For the CDR3, the DNA is TGTGCCAGCAGCTACAGGGGGCGCCGATATGGCTACACCTTC. It specifies CASSYRGRRYGYTF. Based on the CDR3 plus reference TRBV2 and TRBJ1-2, the full variable domain is EPEVTQTPSHQVTQMGQEVILRCVPISNHLYFYWYRQILGQKVEFLVSFYNNEISEKSEIFDDQFSVERPDGSNFTLKIRSTKLEDSAMYFCASSYRGRRYGYTFGSGTRLTVV.

V is TRBV5-5 and J is TRBJ1-1; tentatively, D is TRBD1 (5 bases). The CDR3 sequence is 15 residues long. Germline lookup yields CDR1 SGHKS and CDR2 YYEKEE (reference sequence). V lost 4 bases and J lost 1, with 14 bases in between. DNA for the CDR3: TGTGCCAGCAGCCTGGTAGGACACACGAACACTGAAGCTTTCTTT. Residues: CASSLVGHTNTEAFF. Variable domain in full (rest from reference TRBV5-5 and TRBJ1-1): DAGVTQSPTHLIKTRGQQVTLRCSPISGHKSVSWYQQVLGQGPQFIFQYYEKEERGRGNFPDRFSARQFPNYSSELNVNALLLGDSALYLCASSLVGHTNTEAFFGQGTRLTVV.

V and J are TRBV5-4 and TRBJ2-6, with 8 bases fitting TRBD1. V lost 5 bases and J lost 4; bases outside the gene matches: 14. CDR1 and CDR2 from the germline V gene are SGHNT and YYREEE (reference sequence). The CDR3 extends over 18 amino acids. The CDR3 DNA reads TGTGCCAGCAGTTCCGCTCAGGGGGCGATGATCGGGGCCAACGTCCTGACTTTC. The encoded protein is CASSSAQGAMIGANVLTF.

V usage is TRBV28 and J usage is TRBJ2-2; no clear D. V gave up 7 bases and J gave up 6 bases, with 12 bases separating them. CDR1 and CDR2 (germline): MDHEN, SYDVKM. The CDR3 length is 13 residues. The CDR3 DNA sequence: TGTGCCAGCACCCAATCCGGGTCCGGGGAGCTGTTTTTT. Residues: CASTQSGSGELFF. The whole variable domain, remainder taken from reference TRBV28 and TRBJ2-2, is DVKVTQSSRYLVKRTGEKVFLECVQDMDHENMFWYRQDPGLGLRLIYFSYDVKMKEKGDIPEGYSVSREKKERFSLILESASTNQTSMYLCASTQSGSGELFFGEGSRLTVL.

The rearrangement uses TRBV7-2 and TRBJ2-7, with 7 bases fitting TRBD2. The CDR3 sequence is 17 residues long. The trim removed 1 base at V and 0 bases at J, leaving 9 bases unmatched. The germline gives CDR1 SGHTA, CDR2 FQGNSA. The CDR3 protein is CASSLVSVAGASYEQYF. The DNA for the CDR3 is TGTGCCAGCAGCTTAGTCTCAGTAGCGGGTGCCTCCTACGAGCAGTACTTC.

The chain joins TRBV6-5 to TRBJ2-1; 10 bases are shared with TRBD2. CDR3 length: 16 amino acids. Germline assignment: CDR1 MNHEY and CDR2 SVGAGI. J was trimmed by 4 bases and V by 4 bases; bases with no gene match: 7. Here the CDR3 DNA reads TGTGCCAGCAGTTCGACACTAGCGGGATCTTACAATGAGCAGTTCTTC. Residues: CASSSTLAGSYNEQFF.

This clone was recorded only once. The V and J genes are TRBV7-9 and TRBJ1-5; tentative D call: TRBD1 (5 bases). CDR1 is SEHNR, CDR2 FQNEAQ, per germline (reference sequence). The CDR3 loop spans 16 amino acids. V gave up 1 base and J gave up 1 base, with 11 bases separating them. The DNA for the CDR3 is TGTGCCAGCAGCTTAGGGCGGGGCTTGAGCAATCAGCCCCAGCATTTT. It is translated as CASSLGRGLSNQPQHF.

The CDR3 bases are TGCGCCTCCGGACAGAACCCTCATGAGCAGTTCTTC. Its translation: CASGQNPHEQFF. This sequence joins TRBV10-1 and TRBJ2-1, with D possibly being TRBD1 (6 bases). The V end lost 11 bases, the J end lost 8 bases, and 16 bases lay between the germline ends. The CDR3 length is 12 residues. Looked up from germline, CDR1 is WNHNN and CDR2 is SYGVQD (reference sequence).

V is TRBV6-6 and J is TRBJ1-6; 8 bases are a match to TRBD1. The CDR3 totals 15 residues. Germline CDR1 MNHNY, CDR2 SVGAGI (reference sequence). Trimming cost V 2 bases and J 6 bases; bases outside gene matches: 3. The CDR3 here is CASSYEGQANSPLHF. CDR3 in DNA: TGTGCCAGCAGTTACGAGGGACAGGCTAATTCACCCCTCCACTTT.

The J gene is TRBJ2-7, the V gene TRBV19, with 8 positions matching TRBD2. CDR1 and CDR2 (germline): LNHDA, SQIVND (reference sequence). This CDR3 is 14 amino acids long. V lost 10 bases and J lost 0; bases outside the gene matches: 8. The CDR3, as DNA: TGTGCCACCCGAGGGAGCGGGAGCTCCTACGAGCAGTACTTC. This sequence encodes CATRGSGSSYEQYF. The complete variable domain, with remaining parts taken from reference TRBV19 and TRBJ2-7, reads DGGITQSPKYLFRKEGQNVTLSCEQNLNHDAMYWYRQDPGQGLRLIYYSQIVNDFQKGDIAEGYSVSREKKESFPLTVTSAQKNPTAFYLCATRGSGSSYEQYFGPGTRLTVT.

The chain has TRBV9 and TRBJ2-7; 8 bases are shared with TRBD2. J lost 9 bases, V lost 7 bases, and 27 bases had no gene match. The CDR3 is 18 residues long. Germline V gene sequence: CDR1 SGDLS, CDR2 YYNGEE. CDR3 residues: CASVTTSPPNSGDPGQYF. Here the CDR3 DNA reads TGTGCCAGCGTCACTACCAGCCCTCCTAATAGCGGGGACCCGGGGCAGTACTTC.

V usage is TRBV6-1 and J usage is TRBJ2-7; D is undetermined. Trimming shortened V by 1 base and J by 3 bases, and 10 bases separated the two germline ends. This CDR3 region has 14 residues. CDR1 MNHNS and CDR2 SASEGT come from the germline V gene. CDR3 region: CASSEGGGLYEQYF. As DNA, the CDR3 is TGTGCCAGCAGTGAAGGAGGCGGTCTCTACGAGCAGTACTTC.

V gene TRBV14 combines with J gene TRBJ2-6; 7 positions match TRBD1. The CDR3 is 18 residues long. V shed 1 base, J shed 4 bases, and the junction held 10 bases outside the gene matches. Germline V gives CDR1 SGHDN, CDR2 FVKESK. The CDR3 region is CASSQGGGAFRGANVLTF. The CDR3 bases are TGTGCCAGCAGCCAAGGAGGGGGCGCATTCCGAGGGGCCAACGTCCTGACTTTC. The entire variable domain, with the rest obtained from reference TRBV14 and TRBJ2-6, is as follows: EAGVTQFPSHSVIEKGQTVTLRCDPISGHDNLYWYRRVMGKEIKFLLHFVKESKQDESGMPNNRFLAERTGGTYSTLKVQPAELEDSGVYFCASSQGGGAFRGANVLTFGAGSRLTVL.

This sequence joins TRBV2 and TRBJ1-1; D is unresolved. Trimming stripped 6 bases from V and 2 bases from J, with 7 bases between. The CDR3 is 12 amino acids. The germline V gene has CDR1 SNHLY and CDR2 FYNNEI. The CDR3 here is CASRFQNTEAFF. The CDR3 DNA is TGTGCCAGCAGATTCCAAAACACTGAAGCTTTCTTT.

The chain is built from TRBV30 and TRBJ1-2; tentatively, D is TRBD1 (5 bases). The germline V gene encodes CDR1 GTSNPN and CDR2 SVGIG (reference sequence). This CDR3 spans 13 amino acids. The V and J ends lost 2 bases and 1 base respectively, with 8 bases between them. CDR3 sequence (DNA): TGTGCCTGGAGTAAGGGACTTAACTATGGCTACACCTTC. Its translation is CAWSKGLNYGYTF.

CDR3 in amino acids: CASSFRQLQETQYF. CDR3 DNA sequence: TGTGCCAGCAGTTTCCGACAGCTCCAAGAGACCCAGTACTTC. This chain uses TRBV28 with TRBJ2-5; D may be TRBD1 (5 bases). CDR1 is MDHEN and CDR2 is SYDVKM in the germline V gene. Trimming took 3 bases from V and 1 from J, leaving 9 bases between them. The CDR3 spans 14 residues.

The V and J genes are TRBV18 and TRBJ2-7; 8 nucleotides match TRBD2. Unmatched junction bases numbered 6, after V lost 3 bases and J lost 5 bases. Germline values: CDR1 KGHSH, CDR2 LQKENI. The CDR3 is 14 residues long. CDR3 region: CASSPLGLEDEQYV. The CDR3 DNA reads TGTGCCAGCTCACCGTTGGGACTAGAAGACGAGCAGTACGTC.

The rearrangement joins TRBV19 to TRBJ1-2; 7 bases align to TRBD1. The CDR3 runs 13 residues. Germline-derived CDR1 and CDR2 are LNHDA and SQIVND (reference sequence). J lost 2 bases, V lost 6 bases, and 3 bases had no gene match. CDR3: CASRLTGNYGYTF. In DNA form, the CDR3 reads TGTGCCAGTAGGTTGACAGGGAACTATGGCTACACCTTC.

The rearrangement joins TRBV4-2 to TRBJ2-2; 11 bases are shared with TRBD2. The CDR3 consists of 18 residues. V was pared by 8 bases and J by 7 bases, with 18 bases of the junction left unmatched. Germline CDR1 LGHNA, CDR2 YNFKEQ. CDR3 in amino acids: CASGNSGLAEWYSGELFF. The DNA for the CDR3 is TGTGCCAGCGGAAATTCGGGACTAGCGGAATGGTATAGCGGGGAGCTGTTTTTT.

This chain links TRBV19 with TRBJ1-5; 7 bases are a match to TRBD1. Trimming took 5 bases from V and 2 from J; bases not matched to a gene: 6. The CDR3 is made up of 15 amino acids. The germline CDR1 and CDR2 sequences are LNHDA and SQIVND (reference sequence). Here the CDR3 reads CASSSRQGGNQPQHF. The CDR3 DNA is TGTGCCAGTAGTTCAAGACAGGGAGGCAATCAGCCCCAGCATTTT.

This clone came up a few times. The chain uses TRBV2 and TRBJ2-7, with 10 bases lining up with TRBD2. CDR1 and CDR2 from the germline V gene are SNHLY and FYNNEI. CDR3 length: 15 residues. V shed 3 bases, J shed 5 bases, and the junction held 7 bases outside the gene matches. CDR3 nucleotides: TGTGCCAGCAGTGACAGCGGGAGGGCCTCTGACGAGCAGTACGTC. Amino acids: CASSDSGRASDEQYV.

The chain is built from TRBV12-5 and TRBJ2-2; TRBD1 aligns across 7 bases. The CDR3 has 15 amino acids. With V trimmed by 6 bases and J by 0 bases, 4 bases remained unmatched. The germline CDR1 and CDR2 sequences are LGHNT and FRNRAP. The CDR3 DNA sequence: TGTGCTAGTGGCCGGGACAGATCGAACACCGGGGAGCTGTTTTTT. Its protein product is CASGRDRSNTGELFF.

The sample holds one count of this clone. The chain carries TRBV19 and TRBJ2-5; 9 nucleotides align to TRBD2. The V gene's germline CDR1 is LNHDA and CDR2 SQIVND (reference sequence). This CDR3 is 15 amino acids long. With 0 bases clipped from V and 8 bases from J, the junction kept 7 bases outside the gene matches. The CDR3 nucleotides are TGTGCCAGTAGTATAGATTCGGGACTAGCATCAACCCAGTACTTC. Protein product: CASSIDSGLASTQYF.

This clone was detected a few times. This chain joins TRBV29-1 and TRBJ1-1, with 7 bases fitting TRBD1. Germline CDR1 is SQVTM and CDR2 is ANQGSEA. The CDR3 contains 13 residues. Trimming took 7 bases from V and 9 from J; bases not matched to a gene: 14. The CDR3 coding sequence is TGCAGCGCCCCCGACAGGGATGTTGGCAAAGCTTTCTTT. This encodes CSAPDRDVGKAFF. Full variable domain (remainder filled in from reference TRBV29-1 and TRBJ1-1): SAVISQKPSRDICQRGTSLTIQCQVDSQVTMMFWYRQQPGQSLTLIATANQGSEATYESGFVIDKFPISRPNLTFSTLTVSNMSPEDSSIYLCSAPDRDVGKAFFGQGTRLTVV.

The chain employs TRBV9 and TRBJ2-2; 7 positions match TRBD2. This CDR3 comprises 16 residues. The V segment lost 4 bases and the J segment 4 bases; nucleotides outside the gene matches: 10. From germline, CDR1 is SGDLS and CDR2 YYNGEE. Here the CDR3 reads CASSSTGTTLTGELFF. Written as DNA, the CDR3 is TGTGCCAGCAGCTCCACCGGGACTACCCTCACCGGGGAGCTGTTTTTT.